This TCR beta chain was documented in a study of blood T cell repertoires in COVID-19 (dated by TCRdb to the early 2020s). In terms of the full investigation: Samples covering the acute and convalescent phases of COVID-19 were provided by collaborators in the United States, Italy and Spain. The repertoires were released in a freely available public database meant as a resource for research on the immune response to SARS-CoV-2. Samples were obtained from the ongoing ImmuneRACE study (first 160 participants) and from 1,254 subjects provided by 6 global collaborators. The prospective study material was composed of cDNA or gDNA derived from T cells, B-cell-depleted T cells, or PBMCs. HLA class I and class II types, where available, came from metadata supplied by the sample provider rather than from assay-based typing. Subjects who had been exposed to COVID-19, were actively infected with it, or had recovered from it provided the deeply sampled blood TCRbeta repertoires that made up the dataset. Nearly every sample came with metadata listing a de-identified subject ID, COVID-19 status, age in years and sex. Paper-wide results and their limitations: How much clinical and demographic metadata was included differed by source and by participant, and the metadata was provided uncurated.

Judged by its sample share, this clone qualifies as medium-sized (0.01 to 0.1%). Its specific antigen is unknown. Within one base of it there is no much larger clone, and no base qualities were kept. Relative to germline, V is 4 bases shorter and J is 7 bases shorter, with 13 bases between their ends. CDR1 and CDR2 (SQVTM, ANQGSEA) derive from the germline V gene. The CDR3 runs 13 amino acids, cysteine and phenylalanine included. Kept here is only the CDR3 DNA, which spans 39 bases and is read in frame from base 1. The immunoSEQ Assay, a bias-controlled multiplex PCR, was used to amplify TCRbeta CDR3 regions from genomic DNA. As for how the authors treated the data: Within the assay, amplification of reference gene primers was used to estimate how many nucleated cells each sample contained. To quantify the absolute abundance of each unique TCRbeta CDR3 rearrangement, sequence reads were collapsed and filtered. For each sample, productive Simpson clonality was calculated as the square root of Simpson's diversity index over productive rearrangements. TCRdb retrieved this table from immuneACCESS and kept in-frame rearrangements only. Not all clones are present; in checked studies, unresolved V genes account for under half, and no reason is known for the remainder. V, J and clone size are taken as reported in that table, and D and trimming were inferred from the DNA itself. The sample has about 65,000 clones on record, roughly 84% of them singletons. 10% to 13% of the sample is held by the ten biggest clonotypes.

One collaborating source in Seattle enrolled patients while the patients were actively infected and followed the patients over time throughout the course of disease. The collaborating institutions used their own protocols to collect whole blood in K2EDTA tubes. For TCRbeta analysis, collaborators shipped samples as frozen whole blood, isolated PBMCs, or DNA extracted from either of those sample types. The sequence derives from a man aged 45 to 65 with COVID-19, enrolled during active disease. The chain is encoded by TRBV29-1 joined to TRBJ2-2; possibly the D gene is TRBD1, per 6 matching bases. Sequences were obtained from peripheral blood. This receptor has the CDR3 CSVAGTTGGELFF. In nucleotide form, the sequence is TGCAGCGTTGCCGGGACAACGGGCGGGGAGCTGTTTTTT.